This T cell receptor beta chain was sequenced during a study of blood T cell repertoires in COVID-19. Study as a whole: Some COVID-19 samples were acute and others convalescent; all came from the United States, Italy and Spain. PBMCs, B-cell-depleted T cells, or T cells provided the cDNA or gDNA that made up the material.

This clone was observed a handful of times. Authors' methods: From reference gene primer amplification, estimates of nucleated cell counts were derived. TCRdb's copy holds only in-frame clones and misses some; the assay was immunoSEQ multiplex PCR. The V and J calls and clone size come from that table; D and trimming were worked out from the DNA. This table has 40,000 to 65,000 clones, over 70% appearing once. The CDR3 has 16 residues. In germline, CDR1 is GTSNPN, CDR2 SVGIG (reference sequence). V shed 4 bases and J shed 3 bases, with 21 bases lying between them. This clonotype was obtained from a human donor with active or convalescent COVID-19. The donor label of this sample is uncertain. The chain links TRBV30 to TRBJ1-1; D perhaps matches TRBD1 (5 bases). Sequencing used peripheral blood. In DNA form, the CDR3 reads TGTGCCTGGATAGGATGGCAGGGAGGGTTTGACACTGAAGCTTTCTTT. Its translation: CAWIGWQGGFDTEAFF.